What follows are 19 T cell receptor beta chains derived from one specimen sequenced in a study of T cells in Graves' hyperthyroidism and ophthalmopathy. RNA transcripts provided the source from which TCR beta CDR3 regions were amplified. A first-round RT-PCR of the TCR CDR3 used the HTBI primer set. TCRdb recomputed calls from the multiplex PCR reads with MiXCR, one row per CDR3 protein. The sample carries around 540,000 distinct CDR3 sequences, roughly a sixth recorded once. The sample taken for sequencing was blood. The receptors were gathered from a woman aged 25 to 39 with Graves' ophthalmopathy.

This clonotype was recorded a few times. The rearrangement uses TRBV28 and TRBJ1-4, with D possibly being TRBD1 (6 bases). In germline, CDR1 is MDHEN, CDR2 SYDVKM. The CDR3 is 14 residues long. V dropped 6 bases and J dropped 7 bases, with 15 bases sitting between them. The CDR3 DNA is TGTGCCAGCAGAACAGGGCGGCGAATTGAAAAACTGTTTTTT. Protein sequence: CASRTGRRIEKLFF.

This clonotype has ten or more counts. The rearrangement joins TRBV7-9 to TRBJ2-1, with TRBD2 identical over 9 bases. After removal of 0 bases from V and 4 bases from J, the junction contained 7 bases not matched to a gene. The CDR3 length is 17 residues. CDR1 and CDR2 from the germline V gene are SEHNR and FQNEAQ (reference sequence). CDR3 protein: CASSLAGGRASYNEQFF. The CDR3 DNA is TGTGCCAGCAGCTTAGCTGGCGGGAGGGCCTCTTACAATGAGCAGTTCTTC.

The chain is built from TRBV28 and TRBJ2-5; TRBD2 matches at 15 bases. Per the germline V gene, CDR1 is MDHEN and CDR2 is SYDVKM. The CDR3 contains 17 residues. V trimming: 5 bases; J trimming: 5 bases; junction bases outside the gene matches: 9. The CDR3 coding sequence is TGTGCCAGCAGTCCCTGGACTAGCGGGAGGGGCGGGGAGACCCAGTACTTC. It translates to CASSPWTSGRGGETQYF.

This clonotype was observed many times. The rearrangement joins TRBV28 to TRBJ2-3; D may be TRBD1 (6 bases). Germline V gives CDR1 MDHEN, CDR2 SYDVKM. The CDR3 extends over 16 amino acids. Trimming removed 5 bases from V and 0 bases from J, with 15 bases in between. CDR3 DNA sequence: TGTGCCAGCAGTCCCGCAGGGGCCCCTAGCACAGATACGCAGTATTTT. Amino acids: CASSPAGAPSTDTQYF.

This clonotype was counted between two and nine times. A single base separates this from a much larger clone, so it may be a read error. The CDR3: CSARGTEGLDEQYF. In DNA form, the CDR3 reads TGCAGTGCTAGAGGGACAGAGGGTCTAGACGAGCAGTACTTC. The gene calls are TRBV20-1 and TRBJ2-7; maybe TRBD1 (6 bases). This CDR3 has 14 residues. V was clipped by 1 base and J by 5 bases, with 15 bases between them. Germline values: CDR1 DFQATT, CDR2 SNEGSKA (reference sequence).

In its sample, this clonotype was seen a few times. V usage is TRBV4-2 and J usage is TRBJ2-7, with TRBD1 as a possible D gene (5 bases). In germline, CDR1 is LGHNA, CDR2 YNFKEQ. The CDR3 extends over 19 amino acids. Trimming removed 0 bases at V and 0 bases at J, with 21 bases between. The CDR3 bases are TGTGCCAGCAGCCAAGATCCCGACCTAGAGACAGCAGTCTCCTACGAGCAGTACTTC. It specifies CASSQDPDLETAVSYEQYF.

The chain carries TRBV18 and TRBJ2-7; tentative D call: TRBD2 (6 bases). The CDR3 sequence is 15 residues long. Germline-derived CDR1 and CDR2 are KGHSH and LQKENI. V lost 3 bases to trimming and J lost 0 bases, with 12 bases between them. CDR3: CASSPGDLASYEQYF. CDR3 in DNA: TGTGCCAGCTCACCGGGGGACTTAGCCTCCTACGAGCAGTACTTC.

This clonotype was observed at least ten times. The chain employs TRBV12-3 or TRBV12-4 and TRBJ1-4; no clear D. The germline V and J ends were trimmed by 7 bases and 8 bases, with 11 bases remaining between them. The CDR3 covers 12 residues. CDR3 loop: CASTAFGEKLFF. CDR3 DNA: TGTGCCAGCACCGCTTTCGGAGAAAAACTGTTTTTT.

This clonotype was detected ten times or more. The chain carries TRBV12-3 or TRBV12-4 and TRBJ2-3; D unresolved. This CDR3 region has 12 residues. Deletions cut 6 bases from V and 2 bases from J, with 6 bases between. CDR3 region: CASRATTDTQYF. As DNA, the CDR3 is TGTGCCAGCAGAGCAACCACAGATACGCAGTATTTT.

This clonotype was seen at least ten times. The gene calls are TRBV20-1 and TRBJ1-2; D uncertain. The ends were cut back, 3 bases at V and 2 bases at J, with 10 bases in the middle. The CDR3 extends over 13 amino acids. CDR1 is DFQATT, CDR2 SNEGSKA, per germline (reference sequence). The CDR3 spells CSASHNRNYGYTF. In DNA form, the CDR3 reads TGCAGTGCTAGTCATAATAGGAACTATGGCTACACCTTC.

This clonotype was seen repeatedly, ten times or more. The genes are TRBV5-1 and TRBJ2-3, with a weak D call TRBD2 (5 bases). The CDR3 has 14 residues. Germline assignment: CDR1 SGHRS and CDR2 YFSETQ. V was pared by 0 bases and J by 0 bases, with 5 bases between. The CDR3 sequence: CASSLASSTDTQYF. CDR3 in DNA: TGCGCCAGCAGCTTGGCTAGCAGCACAGATACGCAGTATTTT.

The chain links TRBV12-5 to TRBJ1-1; D is uncertain. Per the germline V gene, CDR1 is LGHNT and CDR2 is FRNRAP. Trimming pared 4 bases from V and 4 bases from J, leaving 10 bases between. This CDR3 comprises 13 residues. The CDR3 spells CASGSTASTEAFF. The DNA of the CDR3 is TGTGCTAGTGGTTCCACCGCTTCCACTGAAGCTTTCTTT.

This clonotype was detected many times. V gene TRBV28 combines with J gene TRBJ2-3; 9 positions match TRBD2. Trimming at V came to 3 bases and at J to 0 bases, leaving 10 bases not matched to a gene. The CDR3 has 18 amino acids. Germline V gene lookup returns CDR1 MDHEN and CDR2 SYDVKM. The CDR3 reads CASSLPLREGPSTDTQYF. For the CDR3, the DNA is TGTGCCAGCAGTTTGCCCCTGCGGGAGGGCCCGAGCACAGATACGCAGTATTTT.

At least ten counts were recorded for this clonotype. This chain joins TRBV7-9 and TRBJ2-4; 11 nucleotides agree with TRBD2. J lost 0 bases, V lost 8 bases, and 9 bases had no gene match. Looked up from germline, CDR1 is SEHNR and CDR2 is FQNEAQ (reference sequence). This CDR3 spans 17 amino acids. In DNA form, the CDR3 reads TGTGCCAGCGAAGCTTTAGCGGGAGGGGTAGCCAAAAACATTCAGTACTTC. Protein sequence: CASEALAGGVAKNIQYF.

This sequence joins TRBV4-2 and TRBJ1-5; D gene unclear. Trimming took 0 bases from V and 4 from J, leaving 16 bases between them. This CDR3 region has 17 residues. Germline V gives CDR1 LGHNA, CDR2 YNFKEQ. The CDR3 DNA is TGTGCCAGCAGCCAAGATTATGGGCGGGCTCCAAATCAGCCCCAGCATTTT. As protein: CASSQDYGRAPNQPQHF.

This clonotype was observed many times. The J gene is TRBJ2-1, the V gene TRBV6-2 or TRBV6-3; TRBD1 matches 7 bases. CDR3 length: 13 residues. V shed 8 bases and J 2 bases; nucleotides not matched to a gene: 3. Germline assignment: CDR1 MNHEY and CDR2 SVGEGT. The CDR3 DNA is TGTGCCAGCCACAGGGGAACCTACAATGAGCAGTTCTTC. This sequence encodes CASHRGTYNEQFF.

This chain joins TRBV29-1 and TRBJ1-4; a weak D match, TRBD1 (5 bases). The V and J ends lost 2 bases and 6 bases respectively, with 10 bases between them. The germline gives CDR1 SQVTM, CDR2 ANQGSEA. CDR3 length: 13 residues. For the CDR3, the DNA is TGCAGCGTTGAATCGGTGGGGGATGAAAAACTGTTTTTT. This encodes CSVESVGDEKLFF.

This clonotype appeared many times. This chain joins TRBV11-2 and TRBJ1-1, with unresolved D. There are 14 residues in the CDR3. Trimming took off 1 base at V and 2 bases at J, with 8 bases between the two ends. From germline, CDR1 is SGHAT and CDR2 FQNNGV. CDR3 amino acids: CASSLVRGNTEAFF. The CDR3 nucleotides read TGTGCCAGCAGCTTAGTTCGGGGAAACACTGAAGCTTTCTTT.

The sample holds many counts of this clonotype. The V call is TRBV20-1, the J call TRBJ2-5; D might be TRBD1 (6 bases). Trimming cost V 3 bases and J 5 bases, with 19 bases left between them. CDR1 is DFQATT, CDR2 SNEGSKA, per germline (reference sequence). The CDR3 has 15 residues. CDR3 region: CSARPQQGSSETQYF. The CDR3, as DNA: TGCAGTGCTAGGCCCCAACAGGGCTCGTCGGAGACCCAGTACTTC.